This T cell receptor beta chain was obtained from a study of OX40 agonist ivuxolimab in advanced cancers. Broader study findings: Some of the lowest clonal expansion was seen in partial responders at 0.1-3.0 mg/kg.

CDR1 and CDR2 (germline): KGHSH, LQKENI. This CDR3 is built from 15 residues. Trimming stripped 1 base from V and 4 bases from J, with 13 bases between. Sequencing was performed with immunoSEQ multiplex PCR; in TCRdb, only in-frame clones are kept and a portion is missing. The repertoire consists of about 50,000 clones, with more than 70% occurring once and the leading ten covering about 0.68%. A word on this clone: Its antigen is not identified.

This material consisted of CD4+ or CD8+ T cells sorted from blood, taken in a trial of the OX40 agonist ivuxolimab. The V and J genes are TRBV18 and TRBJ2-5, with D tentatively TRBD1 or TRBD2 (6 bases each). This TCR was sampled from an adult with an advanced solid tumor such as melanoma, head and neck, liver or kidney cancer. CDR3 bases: TGTGCCAGCTCACCACGAGGGGGGCTCGGAGAGACCCAGTACTTC. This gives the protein CASSPRGGLGETQYF.